Each of the 16 T cell receptor beta chains below was sequenced from the same sample in a study of PD-L1 blockade in urothelial cancer (dated by TCRdb to about 2017). Library method: the immunoSEQ multiplex PCR assay. This is the immuneACCESS table as TCRdb keeps it, with only in-frame sequences that have V and J called. A part of the clones is gone; compared with another copy, unresolved V genes explain less than half, and the rest is unexplained. The sample table contains approximately 71,000 clones; only one count was recorded for over 80% of them. Of the sample, around a tenth falls within the top ten clones. Taken with the paper, the label for time point translates to: pretreatment peripheral blood. This material consisted of PBMCs, taken around atezolizumab (anti-PD-L1) treatment. These receptors were taken from a woman between 70 and 85 years old with urothelial cancer.

The chain links TRBV30 to TRBJ1-2; D uncertain. The CDR3 length is 16 residues. The V end lost 0 bases, the J end lost 0 bases, and 14 bases lay between the germline ends. From germline, CDR1 is GTSNPN and CDR2 SVGIG (reference sequence). The CDR3 DNA is TGTGCCTGGAGTGTTTCCCAACAGAAAACTAACTATGGCTACACCTTC. Amino acid sequence: CAWSVSQQKTNYGYTF.

CDR3 protein: CASSLARQQETQYF. CDR3 nucleotide sequence: TGTGCCAGCAGCTTAGCGAGACAACAAGAGACCCAGTACTTC. V is TRBV11-2 and J is TRBJ2-5, with D unresolved. CDR1 and CDR2 (germline): SGHAT, FQNNGV. The CDR3 runs to 14 residues. Deletions cut 1 base from V and 2 bases from J, with 8 bases between. The full variable domain, its missing parts supplied by reference TRBV11-2 and TRBJ2-5, is EAGVAQSPRYKIIEKRQSVAFWCNPISGHATLYWYQQILGQGPKLLIQFQNNGVVDDSQLPKDRFSAERLKGVDSTLKIQPAKLEDSAVYLCASSLARQQETQYFGPGTRLLVL.

The chain combines TRBV5-1 with TRBJ2-5, with 8 bases matching TRBD1. This CDR3 has 13 amino acids. Losses at the gene ends were 3 bases for V and 4 bases for J; bases not matched to a gene: 2. The germline V gene has CDR1 SGHRS and CDR2 YFSETQ. CDR3 nucleotides: TGCGCCAGCAGCTCAGGGGGCCCAGAGACCCAGTACTTC. It encodes CASSSGGPETQYF.

Points on this clone: Possible read error: a much larger clone is one base away. For the CDR3, the DNA is TGTGCCAGCAGCACCGGGACACAGACCGGGGAGCTGTTTTTT. It encodes CASSTGTQTGELFF. J is TRBJ2-2 and V is TRBV7-7; the D gene is possibly TRBD1 (6 bases). Trimming took off 5 bases at V and 5 bases at J, with 12 bases between the two ends. Germline V gives CDR1 SSHAT, CDR2 FNYEAQ (reference sequence). The CDR3 loop spans 14 amino acids.

The genes are TRBV5-1 and TRBJ1-2; TRBD1 matches 11 bases. Per germline, CDR1 SGHRS and CDR2 YFSETQ. The CDR3 extends over 14 amino acids. Losses at the gene ends were 4 bases for V and 7 bases for J; bases not matched to a gene: 6. The CDR3, as DNA: TGCGCCAGCAGCACTGGACAGGGGGCTAGTGGCTACACCTTC. Amino acids: CASSTGQGASGYTF.

The CDR3 loop is CASSYSRWQGVAFF. In DNA form, the CDR3 reads TGTGCCAGCAGTTACTCGAGGTGGCAGGGGGTGGCTTTCTTT. The chain carries TRBV6-5 and TRBJ1-1, with TRBD1 matching 7 bases. Germline loops: CDR1 MNHEY, CDR2 SVGAGI. J lost 11 bases, V lost 0 bases, and 9 bases had no gene match. The CDR3 has 14 amino acids.

The chain carries TRBV18 and TRBJ1-5; no firm D call. This CDR3 has 13 amino acids. Germline V gives CDR1 KGHSH, CDR2 LQKENI. Trimming stripped 1 base from V and 5 bases from J, with 6 bases between. CDR3 in amino acids: CASSPLYDQPQHF. DNA of the CDR3: TGTGCCAGCTCACCACTGTATGATCAGCCCCAGCATTTT.

This clone has a handful of counts. The chain employs TRBV27 and TRBJ2-1; 9 bases align to TRBD1. Unmatched junction bases numbered 11, after V lost 5 bases and J lost 0 bases. This CDR3 region has 18 residues. The germline CDR1 and CDR2 sequences are MNHEY and SMNVEV (reference sequence). The CDR3 DNA reads as TGTGCCAGCAGTCCTGGGAGGACAGGGGCCGGCTCCTACAATGAGCAGTTCTTC. Its protein product is CASSPGRTGAGSYNEQFF.

This chain links TRBV2 with TRBJ1-4; 9 positions match TRBD1. Trimming took 5 bases from V and 11 from J; bases not matched to a gene: 9. Per germline, CDR1 SNHLY and CDR2 FYNNEI. This CDR3 region has 14 residues. This chain's CDR3 is CASSLDRGYGKLFF. The CDR3, as DNA: TGTGCCAGCAGTCTGGACAGGGGCTATGGGAAACTGTTTTTT.

Many counts were recorded for this clone. The CDR3 reads CASSLGTSGTYEQYF. CDR3 bases: TGCGCCAGCAGCTTGGGGACTAGCGGGACCTACGAGCAGTACTTC. V and J are TRBV5-1 and TRBJ2-7; 12 bases fit TRBD2. The CDR3 has 15 residues. V lost 0 bases, J lost 2 bases, and 0 bases stayed unmatched. CDR1 is SGHRS, CDR2 YFSETQ, per germline. Combining the CDR3 with reference TRBV5-1 and TRBJ2-7 gives the whole variable domain KAGVTQTPRYLIKTRGQQVTLSCSPISGHRSVSWYQQTPGQGLQFLFEYFSETQRNKGNFPGRFSGRQFSNSRSEMNVSTLELGDSALYLCASSLGTSGTYEQYFGPGTRLTVT.

This clone is termed medium-sized. The chain recombines TRBV4-1 with TRBJ2-2; TRBD2 matches at 7 bases. The CDR3 runs to 16 residues. Germline V gene sequence: CDR1 MGHRA, CDR2 YSYEKL. V shed 0 bases, J shed 3 bases, and the junction held 4 bases outside the gene matches. CDR3 nucleotides: TGCGCCAGCAGCCAAGACCCAGGGAGGGACACCGGGGAGCTGTTTTTT. Amino acid sequence: CASSQDPGRDTGELFF.

This clone was detected only once. CDR3 DNA: TGTGCCAGCAGCTTATCAAACACGCTGCTCTCTGGAAACACCATATATTTT. Its protein is CASSLSNTLLSGNTIYF. This chain uses TRBV7-9 with TRBJ1-3; D is undetermined. Trimming pared 2 bases from V and 0 bases from J, leaving 14 bases between. Germline V gene data show CDR1 as SEHNR and CDR2 as FQNEAQ (reference sequence). This CDR3 is built from 17 residues.

This rearrangement joins TRBV29-1 to TRBJ2-7; weak D call: TRBD2 (6 bases). Per the germline V gene, CDR1 is SQVTM and CDR2 is ANQGSEA. Trimming pared 3 bases from V and 3 bases from J, leaving 6 bases between. This CDR3 has 11 amino acids. CDR3 residues: CSVEDYYEQYF. As DNA, the CDR3 is TGCAGCGTTGAGGACTACTACGAGCAGTACTTC.

The chain employs TRBV10-3 and TRBJ2-1; 10 nucleotides align to TRBD2. Trimming took 9 bases from V and 8 from J; bases not matched to a gene: 4. CDR3 length equals 12 residues. Germline CDR1 is ENHRY and CDR2 is SYGVKD. The CDR3 region has the DNA TGTGCCATAACTAGCGGGGTCGATGAGCAGTTCTTC. Translation: CAITSGVDEQFF.

The V call is TRBV5-8, the J call TRBJ2-1; 9 nucleotides line up with TRBD2. The ends lost 3 bases at V and 0 bases at J; junction bases unmatched: 7. CDR1 and CDR2 (germline): SGHTS, YDEGEE. The CDR3 is 17 amino acids. The CDR3 is CASSSTQTSGSYNEQFF. The DNA of the CDR3 is TGTGCCAGCAGCTCTACCCAGACTAGCGGCTCCTACAATGAGCAGTTCTTC.

The CDR3 spells CASTQFGGNQPQHF. The CDR3, as DNA: TGTGCCAGCACCCAATTCGGGGGGAATCAGCCCCAGCATTTT. This chain joins TRBV27 and TRBJ1-5; the D gene is possibly TRBD1 (5 bases). The CDR3 is 14 residues long. Germline loops: CDR1 MNHEY, CDR2 SMNVEV (reference sequence). V was shortened by 7 bases and J by 4 bases, with 14 bases between the two germline ends.